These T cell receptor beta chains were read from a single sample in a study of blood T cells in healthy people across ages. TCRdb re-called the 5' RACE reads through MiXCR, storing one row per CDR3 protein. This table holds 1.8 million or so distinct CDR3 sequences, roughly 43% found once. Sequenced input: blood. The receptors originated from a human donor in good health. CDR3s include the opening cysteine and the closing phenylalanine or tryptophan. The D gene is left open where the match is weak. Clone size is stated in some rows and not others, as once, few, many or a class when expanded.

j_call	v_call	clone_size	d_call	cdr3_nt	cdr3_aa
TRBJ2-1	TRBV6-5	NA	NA	TGTGCCAGCAGGCTGACAGGAAACTACAATGAGCAGTTCTTC	CASRLTGNYNEQFF
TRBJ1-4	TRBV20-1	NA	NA	TGCAGTGCCCCTCTAGGGTTCACTAATGAAAAACTGTTTTTT	CSAPLGFTNEKLFF
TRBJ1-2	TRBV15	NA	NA	TGTGCCACCAGCAGAGGTCTTACCGACTCCTATGGCTACACCTTC	CATSRGLTDSYGYTF
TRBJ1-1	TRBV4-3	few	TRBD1	TGCGCCAGCAGCCAAGATGGGGGCGGGACAGATGAAGCTTTCTTT	CASSQDGGGTDEAFF
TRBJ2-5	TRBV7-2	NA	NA	TGTGCCAGCAGCTTAGGTGGTAGCAAAGAGACCCGGTACTTC	CASSLGGSKETRYF
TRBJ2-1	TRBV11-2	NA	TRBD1	TGTGCCAGCAGCCAAATAGGACAGGGAATTAGGTTCTTC	CASSQIGQGIRFF
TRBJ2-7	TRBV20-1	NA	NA	TGCAGTGTCGAGCACAGGGCAGGCTACGAGCAGTACTTC	CSVEHRAGYEQYF
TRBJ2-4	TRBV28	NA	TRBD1	TGTGCCAGCATCGTGAGGGCGGGACAGGGGAAAGAGCAGTACTTC	CASIVRAGQGKEQYF
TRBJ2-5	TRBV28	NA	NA	TGTGCCAGCAGTTTAACGGCCCCTGAGGGCCAAGAGACCCAGTACTTC	CASSLTAPEGQETQYF
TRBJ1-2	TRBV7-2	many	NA	TGTGCCAGCAGCACCACGACGATTGGCTACACCTTC	CASSTTTIGYTF
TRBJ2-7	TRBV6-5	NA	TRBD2	TGTGCCAGCAGAATAAGCGGGGTTGCGGGTTGGTACGAGCAGTACTTC	CASRISGVAGWYEQYF
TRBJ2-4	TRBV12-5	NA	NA	TGTGCTAGTAGGAGGACCCTAACAGGGCGAATAGCCAAAAACATTCAGTACTTC	CASRRTLTGRIAKNIQYF
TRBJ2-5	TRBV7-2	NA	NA	TGTGCCAGCAGCTTATCCGGGCAGGCCCAAGAGACCCAGTACTTC	CASSLSGQAQETQYF
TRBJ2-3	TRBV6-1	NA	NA	TGTGCCAGCAGTGAAGCGCCGATCCCAGATACGCAGTATTTT	CASSEAPIPDTQYF
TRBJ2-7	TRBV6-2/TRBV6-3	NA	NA	TGTGCCAGCAGTTACCCGGGGAGGAACGAGCAGTACTTC	CASSYPGRNEQYF
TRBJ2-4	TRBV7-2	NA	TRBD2	TGTGCCAGCAGCTTGACCGGGGGGTTCAAAAACATTCAGTACTTC	CASSLTGGFKNIQYF
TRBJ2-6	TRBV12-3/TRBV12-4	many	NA	TGTGCCAGCAGTTTAATGGACAGTTTCTCTGGGGCCAACGTCCTGACTTTC	CASSLMDSFSGANVLTF
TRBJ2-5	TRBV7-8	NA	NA	TGTGCCAGCAGCTCAGAGGCCCAAGAGACCCAGTACTTC	CASSSEAQETQYF
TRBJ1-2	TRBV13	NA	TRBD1	TGTGCCAGCAGCTTAAATCCAGGACAGGCGTTCGGCTACACCTTC	CASSLNPGQAFGYTF
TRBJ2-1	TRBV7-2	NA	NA	TGTGCCAGCAGCTTAACGCGGCGTGAGCAGTTCTTC	CASSLTRREQFF
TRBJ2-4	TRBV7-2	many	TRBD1	TGTGCCAGCAGCCAACGGACAGGGGTGAAAAACATTCAGTACTTC	CASSQRTGVKNIQYF
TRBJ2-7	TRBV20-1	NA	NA	TGCAGTGCTAGGCAGGGCCAAGACTACGAGCAGTACTTC	CSARQGQDYEQYF
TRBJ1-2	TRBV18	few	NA	TGTGCCAGCTCACCAAGCGGGGTCTCTGGCTACACCTTC	CASSPSGVSGYTF
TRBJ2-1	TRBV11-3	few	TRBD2	TGTGCCAGCAGCCGAGAACTAGCGGGGGGTAACAATGAGCAGTTCTTC	CASSRELAGGNNEQFF
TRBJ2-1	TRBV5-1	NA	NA	TGCGCCAGCAGCTCAGCCCATGAGCAGTTCTTC	CASSSAHEQFF
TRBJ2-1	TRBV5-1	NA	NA	TGCGCCAGCTCTCCCCCGGGGTCTTCGGGGGATGAGCAGTTCTTC	CASSPPGSSGDEQFF
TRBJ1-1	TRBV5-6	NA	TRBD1	TGTGCCAGCAGCTTCCGGGACAGGGGGATGAACACTGAAGCTTTCTTT	CASSFRDRGMNTEAFF
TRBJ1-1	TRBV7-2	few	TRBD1	TGTGCCAGCAGCTTCCCCCCGGGACAGGGGAACACTGAAGCTTTCTTT	CASSFPPGQGNTEAFF
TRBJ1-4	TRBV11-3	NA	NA	TGTGCCAGCAGCCTGGGACGGAGTAATGAAAAACTGTTTTTT	CASSLGRSNEKLFF
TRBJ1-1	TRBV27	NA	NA	TGTGCCAGCAGTTCGCCAAACGGGGGGTTGTGGACTGAAGCTTTCTTT	CASSSPNGGLWTEAFF
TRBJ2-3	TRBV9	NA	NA	TGTGCCAGCAGCGTAGTTGTAGGACCGGATACGCAGTATTTT	CASSVVVGPDTQYF
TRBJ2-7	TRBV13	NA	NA	TGTGCCAGCAGCTTAAACTCTGGGGGCTACTACGAGCAGTACTTC	CASSLNSGGYYEQYF
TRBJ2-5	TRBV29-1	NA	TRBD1	TGCAGCGCCTCGGACAGGGGAGGGGCGGAGACCCAGTACTTC	CSASDRGGAETQYF
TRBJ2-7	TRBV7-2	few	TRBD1	TGTGCCAGCACCAAGGGACAGGGTAACTACGAGCAGTACTTC	CASTKGQGNYEQYF
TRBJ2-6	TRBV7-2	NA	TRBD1	TGTGCCAGCAGTTCACTCGGGACAGGGACGGCAGGGGCCAACGTCCTGACTTTC	CASSSLGTGTAGANVLTF
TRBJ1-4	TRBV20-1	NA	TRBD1	TGCAGTGCTAGAGGGGACAGCTATATTGAAAAACTGTTTTTT	CSARGDSYIEKLFF
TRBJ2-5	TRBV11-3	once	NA	TGTGCCAGCATGGCTACCGGGGGACCACAAGAGACCCAGTACTTC	CASMATGGPQETQYF
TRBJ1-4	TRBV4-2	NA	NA	TGTGCCAGCAGCCACAAGGGGGACAATGAAAAACTGTTTTTT	CASSHKGDNEKLFF
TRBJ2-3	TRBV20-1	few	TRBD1	TGCAGTGCTAGAGCGGGACAGGGGAGCACAGATACGCAGTATTTT	CSARAGQGSTDTQYF
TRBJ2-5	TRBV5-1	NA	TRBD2	TGCGCCAGCAGCTTGGGGGCCAGCGGGGAAGAGACCCAGTACTTC	CASSLGASGEETQYF
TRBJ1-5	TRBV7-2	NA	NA	TGTGCCAGCAGCCCCAGCCCAAACAGCCAGCCCCAGCATTTT	CASSPSPNSQPQHF
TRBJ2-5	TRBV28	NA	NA	TGTGCCAGCAGTCCTTTGACAGTTCGAGAGACCCAGTACTTC	CASSPLTVRETQYF